This T cell receptor (beta chain) was sequenced for a study of blood T cell repertoires in COVID-19. Study overall: Specimens from acute and convalescent COVID-19 originated in the United States, Italy and Spain. Sample material is recorded as cDNA or gDNA derived from T cells, B-cell-depleted T cells, or PBMCs.

Trimming took 9 bases from V and 1 from J, leaving 12 bases between them. CDR3 length: 13 residues. Germline CDR1 and CDR2: MNHEY and SVGAGI. In the authors' methods: The assay estimated nucleated cells by amplifying reference gene primers. Sequencing was performed with immunoSEQ multiplex PCR; in TCRdb, only in-frame clones are kept and a portion is missing. V and J calls and clone size are those listed in that table; D and trimming were worked out from the DNA. The sample includes around 230,000 clones, roughly 89% of them seen just once. The chain is built from TRBV6-5 and TRBJ1-1; D uncertain. The sequenced material came from peripheral blood. The clonotype originates from a man aged 25-45 years who had recovered from COVID-19. The CDR3, as DNA: TGTGCCAGTCCTCCTACGAGGAACACTGAAGCTTTCTTT. Its translation is CASPPTRNTEAFF.